The present T cell receptor (beta chain) was sequenced within a study of neurological immune-mediated disorders. Per the germline V gene, CDR1 is DFQATT and CDR2 is SNEGSKA (reference sequence). The CDR3 length is 14 residues. The V and J ends lost 5 bases and 3 bases respectively, with 16 bases between them. In Maryland, USA, blood bank volunteers were the healthy controls. cDNA synthesis was performed by 5'RACE with 10-nucleotide random UMIs. The authors obtained over 200 million TCR-beta sequences from 15-18 subjects per sequencing run. Using its own MiXCR run on the 5' RACE reads, TCRdb lists one record per CDR3 protein. The data show under 45,000 distinct CDR3 sequences, 12% seen once. This clonotype was detected ten times or more.

This clonotype was sampled from a female donor in good health. The V call is TRBV20-1, the J call TRBJ1-1, with no clear D. Sequenced: PBMCs. CDR3: CSARPAKPDTEAFF. The CDR3 bases are TGCAGTGCTCGCCCGGCAAAACCGGACACTGAAGCTTTCTTT.